This T cell receptor beta chain comes out of a study of shared clonotypes between healthy human individuals. Study findings and constraints: Large sequencing depth failed to make sorted-subset sequencing complete, rarefaction showed. The study generally estimated greater richness for naive than memory subsets.

TCRdb's copy holds only in-frame clones and misses some; the assay was immunoSEQ multiplex PCR. Here the sample spans around 1.1 million clones, approximately 80% being singletons. Each sample came from a Caucasian adult donor living in Nashville, Tennessee. Splitting of CD4+ cells produced CD45RA+ naive and CD45RA-negative memory subsets. For this clone: Antigen specificity is unknown.

V was shortened by 8 bases and J by 2 bases, with 12 bases between the two germline ends. The germline V gene has CDR1 MDHEN and CDR2 SYDVKM. The CDR3 totals 13 residues. The sample consisted of memory CD4+ T cells from PBMCs. As for subset: CD45RA-negative fraction. This rearrangement joins TRBV28 to TRBJ2-5, with D perhaps matching TRBD2 (5 bases). This clonotype originated in a man younger than 30 in good health. Some clones in this sample may be carry-over from other donors' samples. CDR3 residues: CASGWSGQETQYF. The CDR3 nucleotides are TGTGCCAGCGGGTGGTCGGGGCAAGAGACCCAGTACTTC.